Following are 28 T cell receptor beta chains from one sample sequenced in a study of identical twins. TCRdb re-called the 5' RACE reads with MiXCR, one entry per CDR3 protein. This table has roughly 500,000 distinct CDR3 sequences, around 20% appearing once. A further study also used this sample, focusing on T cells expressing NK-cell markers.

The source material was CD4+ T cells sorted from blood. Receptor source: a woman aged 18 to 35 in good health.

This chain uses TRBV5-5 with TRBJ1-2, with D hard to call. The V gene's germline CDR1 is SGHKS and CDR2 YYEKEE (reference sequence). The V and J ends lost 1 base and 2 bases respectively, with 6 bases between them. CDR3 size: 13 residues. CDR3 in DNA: TGTGCCAGCAGCTTGAAAGAAAACTATGGCTACACCTTC. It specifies CASSLKENYGYTF.

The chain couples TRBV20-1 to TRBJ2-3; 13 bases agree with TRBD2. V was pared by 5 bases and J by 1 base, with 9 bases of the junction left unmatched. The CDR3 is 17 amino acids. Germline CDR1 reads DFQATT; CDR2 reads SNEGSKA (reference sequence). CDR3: CSAGGGGLAGGTDTQYF. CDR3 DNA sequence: TGCAGTGCTGGGGGTGGCGGACTAGCGGGAGGCACAGATACGCAGTATTTT.

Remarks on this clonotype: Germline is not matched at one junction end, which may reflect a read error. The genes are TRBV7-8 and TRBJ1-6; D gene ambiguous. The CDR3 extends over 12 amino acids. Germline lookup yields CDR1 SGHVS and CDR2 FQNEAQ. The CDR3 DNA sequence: TGTGCCAGCAGCTTGGGGAATTCACCCCTCCTCTTT. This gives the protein CASSLGNSPLLF. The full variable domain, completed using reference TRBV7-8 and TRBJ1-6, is GAGVSQSPRYKVAKRGQDVALRCDPISGHVSLFWYQQALGQGPEFLTYFQNEAQLDKSGLPSDRFFAERPEGSVSTLKIQRTQQEDSAVYLCASSLGNSPLLFGNGTRLTVT.

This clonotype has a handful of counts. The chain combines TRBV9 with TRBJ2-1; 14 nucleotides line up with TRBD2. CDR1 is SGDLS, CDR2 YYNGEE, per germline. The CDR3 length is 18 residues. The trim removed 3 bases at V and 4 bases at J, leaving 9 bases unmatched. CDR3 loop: CASSAGTSGRVAYNEQFF. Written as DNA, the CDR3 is TGTGCCAGCAGCGCCGGGACTAGCGGGAGAGTCGCTTACAATGAGCAGTTCTTC.

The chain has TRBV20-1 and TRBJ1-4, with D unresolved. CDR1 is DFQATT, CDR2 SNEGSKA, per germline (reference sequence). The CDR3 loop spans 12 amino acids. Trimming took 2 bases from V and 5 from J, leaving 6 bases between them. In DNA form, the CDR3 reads TGCAGTGCTAGACCCAGGAATGAAAAACTGTTTTTT. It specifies CSARPRNEKLFF.

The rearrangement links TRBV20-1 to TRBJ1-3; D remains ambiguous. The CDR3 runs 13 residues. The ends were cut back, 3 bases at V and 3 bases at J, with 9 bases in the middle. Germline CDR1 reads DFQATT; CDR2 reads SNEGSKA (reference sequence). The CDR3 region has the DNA TGCAGTGCTAGGCCCGTTAGTGGAAACACCATATATTTT. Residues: CSARPVSGNTIYF.

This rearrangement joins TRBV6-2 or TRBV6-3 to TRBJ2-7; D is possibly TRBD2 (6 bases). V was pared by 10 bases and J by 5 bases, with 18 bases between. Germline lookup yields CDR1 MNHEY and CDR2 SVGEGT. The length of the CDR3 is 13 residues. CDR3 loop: CATRLRDFHEQYF. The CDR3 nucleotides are TGTGCCACCCGGTTGAGGGACTTCCACGAGCAGTACTTC.

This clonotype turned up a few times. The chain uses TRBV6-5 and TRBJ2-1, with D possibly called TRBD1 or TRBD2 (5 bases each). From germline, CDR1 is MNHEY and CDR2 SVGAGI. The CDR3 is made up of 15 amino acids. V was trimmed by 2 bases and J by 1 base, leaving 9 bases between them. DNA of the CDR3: TGTGCCAGCAGTTACCAGGGCGGGTCCTACAATGAGCAGTTCTTC. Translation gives CASSYQGGSYNEQFF.

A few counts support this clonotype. CDR3: CASSFSAGTEVREQYF. For the CDR3, the DNA is TGTGCCAGCAGTTTTTCGGCCGGGACGGAGGTTCGGGAGCAGTACTTC. The V gene is TRBV27, the J gene TRBJ2-7; tentatively, D is TRBD1 or TRBD2 (5 bases each). There are 16 residues in the CDR3. Between the trimmed V and J ends, which lost 3 bases and 7 bases, there was a span of 22 bases. CDR1 is MNHEY and CDR2 is SMNVEV in the germline V gene (reference sequence).

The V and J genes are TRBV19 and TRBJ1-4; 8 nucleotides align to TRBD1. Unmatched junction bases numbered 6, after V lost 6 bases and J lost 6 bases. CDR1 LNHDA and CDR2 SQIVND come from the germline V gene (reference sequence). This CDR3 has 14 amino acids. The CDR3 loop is CASRDRGGYEKLFF. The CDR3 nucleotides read TGTGCCAGTAGAGACAGGGGTGGTTATGAAAAACTGTTTTTT.

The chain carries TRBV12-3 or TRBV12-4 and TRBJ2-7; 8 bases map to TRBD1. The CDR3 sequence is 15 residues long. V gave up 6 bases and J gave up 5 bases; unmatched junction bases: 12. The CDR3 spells CASRLGQGSPHEQYF. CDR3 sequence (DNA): TGTGCCAGCAGGCTCGGACAGGGATCCCCCCACGAGCAGTACTTC.

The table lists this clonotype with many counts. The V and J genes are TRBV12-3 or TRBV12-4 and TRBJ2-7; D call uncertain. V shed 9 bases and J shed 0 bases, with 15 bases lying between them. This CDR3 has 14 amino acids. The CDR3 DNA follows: TGTGCCAGTAAGTTCGGACCGAGCTCCTACGAGCAGTACTTC. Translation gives CASKFGPSSYEQYF.

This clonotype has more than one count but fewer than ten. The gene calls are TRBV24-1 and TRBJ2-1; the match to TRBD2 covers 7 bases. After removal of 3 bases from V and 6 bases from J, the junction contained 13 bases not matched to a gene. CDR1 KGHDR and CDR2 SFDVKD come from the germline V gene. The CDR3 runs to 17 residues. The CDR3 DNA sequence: TGTGCCACCAGTGATCCCAGGCGGGGGACGGGGACCAATGAGCAGTTCTTC. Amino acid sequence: CATSDPRRGTGTNEQFF.

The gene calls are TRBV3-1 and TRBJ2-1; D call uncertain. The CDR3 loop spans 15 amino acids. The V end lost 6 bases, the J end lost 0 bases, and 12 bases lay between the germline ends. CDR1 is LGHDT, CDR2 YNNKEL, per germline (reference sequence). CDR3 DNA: TGTGCCAGCAGTCCCGCTACGAACTCCTACAATGAGCAGTTCTTC. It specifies CASSPATNSYNEQFF.

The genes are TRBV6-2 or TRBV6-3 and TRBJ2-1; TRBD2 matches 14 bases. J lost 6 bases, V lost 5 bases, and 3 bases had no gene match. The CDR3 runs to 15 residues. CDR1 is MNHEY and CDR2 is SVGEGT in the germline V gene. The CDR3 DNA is TGTGCCAGCAGTCACGGGACTAGCGGGAGCAATGAGCAGTTCTTC. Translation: CASSHGTSGSNEQFF.

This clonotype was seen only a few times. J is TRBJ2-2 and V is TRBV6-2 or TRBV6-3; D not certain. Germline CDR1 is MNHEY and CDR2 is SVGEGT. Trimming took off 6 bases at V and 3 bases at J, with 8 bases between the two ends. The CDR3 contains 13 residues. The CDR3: CASRNYDTGELFF. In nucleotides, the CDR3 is TGTGCCAGCAGAAACTATGACACCGGGGAGCTGTTTTTT.

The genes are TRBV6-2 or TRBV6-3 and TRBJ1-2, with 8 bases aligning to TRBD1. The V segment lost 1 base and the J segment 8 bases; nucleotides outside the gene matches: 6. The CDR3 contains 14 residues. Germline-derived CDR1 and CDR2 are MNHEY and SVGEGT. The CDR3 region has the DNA TGTGCCAGCAGTTACTTAACAGGGGGTCGCGGCTACACCTTC. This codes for CASSYLTGGRGYTF.

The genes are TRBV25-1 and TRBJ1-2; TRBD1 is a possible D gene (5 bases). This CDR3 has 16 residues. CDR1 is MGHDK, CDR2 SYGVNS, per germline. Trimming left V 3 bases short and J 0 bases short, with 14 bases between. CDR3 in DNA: TGTGCCAGCAGTGAGCCGGGACGGGATGCTAACTATGGCTACACCTTC. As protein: CASSEPGRDANYGYTF.

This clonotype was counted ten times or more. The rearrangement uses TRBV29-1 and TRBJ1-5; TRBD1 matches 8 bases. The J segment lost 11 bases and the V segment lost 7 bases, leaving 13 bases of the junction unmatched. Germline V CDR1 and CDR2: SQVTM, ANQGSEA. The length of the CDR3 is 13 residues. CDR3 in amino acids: CSAGTGDGTAQHF. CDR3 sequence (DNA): TGCAGCGCGGGGACAGGAGATGGTACGGCCCAGCATTTT.

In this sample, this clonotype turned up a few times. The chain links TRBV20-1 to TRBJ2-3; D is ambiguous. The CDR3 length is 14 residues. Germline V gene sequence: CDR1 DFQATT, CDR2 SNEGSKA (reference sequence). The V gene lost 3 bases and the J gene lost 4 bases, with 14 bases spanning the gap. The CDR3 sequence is CSASSVFQPDTQYF. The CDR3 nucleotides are TGCAGTGCTAGTTCGGTTTTCCAACCAGATACGCAGTATTTT.

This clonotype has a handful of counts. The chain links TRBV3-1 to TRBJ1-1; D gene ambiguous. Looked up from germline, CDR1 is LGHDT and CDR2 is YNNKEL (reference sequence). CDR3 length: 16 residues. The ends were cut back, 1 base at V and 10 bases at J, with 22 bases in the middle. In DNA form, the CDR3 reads TGTGCCAGCAGCCAAGGTCCTATTACTGACGTCTCGAGAGCTTTCTTT. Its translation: CASSQGPITDVSRAFF.

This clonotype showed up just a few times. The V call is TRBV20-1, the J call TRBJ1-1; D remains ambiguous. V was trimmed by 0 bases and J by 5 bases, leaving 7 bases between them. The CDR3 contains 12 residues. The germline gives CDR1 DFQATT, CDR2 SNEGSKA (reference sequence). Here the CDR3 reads CSAREGGTEAFF. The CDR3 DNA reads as TGCAGTGCTAGAGAGGGCGGTACTGAAGCTTTCTTT.

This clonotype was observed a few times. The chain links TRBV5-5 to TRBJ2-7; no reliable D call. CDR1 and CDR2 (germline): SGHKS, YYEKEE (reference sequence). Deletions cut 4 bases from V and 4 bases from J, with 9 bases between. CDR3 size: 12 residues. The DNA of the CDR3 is TGTGCCAGCAGCACGGGTCGTTACGAGCAGTACTTC. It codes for CASSTGRYEQYF.

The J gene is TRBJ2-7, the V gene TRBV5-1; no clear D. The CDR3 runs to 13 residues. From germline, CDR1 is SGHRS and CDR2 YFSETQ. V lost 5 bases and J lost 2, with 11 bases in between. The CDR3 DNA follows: TGCGCCAGCAGACGGTTAGGAACCTACGAGCAGTACTTC. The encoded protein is CASRRLGTYEQYF.

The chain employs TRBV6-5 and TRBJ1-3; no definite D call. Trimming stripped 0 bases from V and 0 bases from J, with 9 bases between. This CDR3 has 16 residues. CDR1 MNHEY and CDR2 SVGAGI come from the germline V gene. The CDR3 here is CASSYSGRASGNTIYF. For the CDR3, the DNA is TGTGCCAGCAGTTACTCCGGCAGAGCCTCTGGAAACACCATATATTTT.

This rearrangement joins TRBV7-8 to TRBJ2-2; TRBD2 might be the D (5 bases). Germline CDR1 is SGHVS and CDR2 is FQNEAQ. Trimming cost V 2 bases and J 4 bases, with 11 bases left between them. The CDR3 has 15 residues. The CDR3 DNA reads TGTGCCAGCAGCTTAAGTTATCGGGGCACCGGGGAGCTGTTTTTT. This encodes CASSLSYRGTGELFF.

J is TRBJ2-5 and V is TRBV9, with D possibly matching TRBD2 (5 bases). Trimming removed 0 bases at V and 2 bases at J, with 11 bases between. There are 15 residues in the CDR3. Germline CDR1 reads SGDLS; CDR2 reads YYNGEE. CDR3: CASSVGAQRQETQYF. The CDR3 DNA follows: TGTGCCAGCAGCGTAGGGGCCCAGCGGCAAGAGACCCAGTACTTC.

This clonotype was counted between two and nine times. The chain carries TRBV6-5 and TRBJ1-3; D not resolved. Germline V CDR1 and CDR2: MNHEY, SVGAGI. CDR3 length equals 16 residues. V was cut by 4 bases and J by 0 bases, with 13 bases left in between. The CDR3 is CASSFGSPPSGNTIYF. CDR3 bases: TGTGCCAGCAGTTTTGGCAGCCCACCCTCTGGAAACACCATATATTTT.